The text below deals with one T cell receptor beta chain. HTBI primers from iRepertoire and Arm-PCR of CDR3 regions yielded the TCR beta libraries. Using its own MiXCR run on the multiplex PCR reads, TCRdb lists one record per CDR3 protein. The sample comprises 350,000 to 500,000 distinct CDR3 sequences, 16% of which are singletons, and around 10% rests with the top ten. The sample's time point: newly diagnosed GD, antithyroid drugs for less than 3 months. PBMC RNA served as the TCR library source. The entry originates in a study of regulatory T cells in long-lasting Graves disease. About the research overall: Antithyroid drugs had been taken by newly diagnosed Graves' patients for under 3 months.

V was trimmed by 0 bases and J by 2 bases, leaving 9 bases between them. Germline V gene sequence: CDR1 SGDLS, CDR2 YYNGEE. The CDR3 extends over 15 amino acids. The sample was also linked to a second study, of T cells in Graves' hyperthyroidism and ophthalmopathy.

The chain links TRBV9 to TRBJ2-1; the D is unclear. This specimen consisted of peripheral blood mononuclear cells (PBMCs), obtained at new diagnosis, from a patient treated with antithyroid drugs. This receptor was obtained from a woman in her twenties or thirties with Graves disease. CDR3 bases: TGTGCCAGCAGCGTAGATTCTGGGACCTACAATGAGCAGTTCTTC. Its translation is CASSVDSGTYNEQFF.